These T cell receptor beta chains were read from a single sample in a study of T-cell reconstitution after alpha-beta-depleted transplantation in children. TCRdb re-called the PCR reads with MiXCR, one entry per CDR3 protein. Of a few hundred thousand distinct CDR3 sequences in the sample, 25% to 30% were seen once. The material was PBMCs, obtained before TCRalphabeta/CD19-depleted stem cell transplant. The receptors originated from a boy under two years old with Wiskott-Aldrich syndrome, due to receive a stem cell transplant. CDR3s include the opening cysteine and the closing phenylalanine or tryptophan. The D gene is left open where the match is weak. Not all rows give a size; the values are once, few, many and, for expanded clones, a class.

V: TRBV6-5
size: few
J: TRBJ2-1
D: TRBD2
CDR3: CASSYVGLAGVVSYNEQFF
DNA: TGTGCCAGCAGTTACGTGGGACTAGCGGGAGTAGTGTCCTACAATGAGCAGTTCTTC

V: TRBV12-3/TRBV12-4
size: few
J: TRBJ2-5
D: TRBD1
CDR3: CASSRASNRGSETQYF
DNA: TGTGCCAGCAGCCGGGCCAGTAACAGGGGCTCAGAGACCCAGTACTTC

V: TRBV20-1
size: -
J: TRBJ1-2
D: -
CDR3: CSALRGLPNYGYTF
DNA: TGCAGTGCTCTAAGAGGCCTTCCTAACTATGGCTACACCTTC

V: TRBV4-1
size: -
J: TRBJ1-2
D: -
CDR3: CASSQDAGTNYGYTF
DNA: TGCGCCAGCAGCCAAGATGCAGGAACTAACTATGGCTACACCTTC

V: TRBV20-1
size: -
J: TRBJ2-7
D: -
CDR3: CSARMAGFGEQYF
DNA: TGCAGTGCTAGAATGGCAGGTTTCGGCGAGCAGTACTTC

V: TRBV4-1
size: -
J: TRBJ2-7
D: TRBD1
CDR3: CASSPGQMYEQYF
DNA: TGCGCCAGCAGCCCGGGACAGATGTACGAGCAGTACTTC

V: TRBV7-2
size: -
J: TRBJ2-3
D: -
CDR3: CASSKALTDTQYF
DNA: TGTGCCAGCAGCAAGGCCCTCACAGATACGCAGTATTTT

V: TRBV12-3/TRBV12-4
size: few
J: TRBJ2-1
D: -
CDR3: CASSLWDFPGNEQFF
DNA: TGTGCCAGCAGTTTATGGGACTTCCCGGGGAATGAGCAGTTCTTC

V: TRBV5-6
size: -
J: TRBJ2-3
D: TRBD2
CDR3: CASSPIETPGLAVSSTDTQYF
DNA: TGTGCCAGCAGCCCAATTGAAACACCGGGACTAGCGGTTTCTAGCACAGATACGCAGTATTTT

V: TRBV4-2
size: -
J: TRBJ2-3
D: TRBD2
CDR3: CASSQGLAELTDTQYF
DNA: TGTGCCAGCAGCCAAGGACTAGCGGAACTCACAGATACGCAGTATTTT

V: TRBV20-1
size: -
J: TRBJ2-7
D: -
CDR3: CSARGGDPYEQYF
DNA: TGCAGTGCTAGAGGGGGAGATCCCTACGAGCAGTACTTC

V: TRBV10-3
size: few
J: TRBJ2-1
D: -
CDR3: CAISDRGWGSYNEQFF
DNA: TGTGCCATCAGTGACCGTGGGTGGGGCTCCTACAATGAGCAGTTCTTC

V: TRBV7-3
size: few
J: TRBJ2-2
D: -
CDR3: CASSLGRSNTGELFF
DNA: TGTGCCAGCAGCTTGGGACGGTCGAACACCGGGGAGCTGTTTTTT

V: TRBV24-1
size: -
J: TRBJ2-3
D: -
CDR3: CATSSPLTSTDTQYF
DNA: TGTGCCACCAGCTCTCCTCTTACTAGCACAGATACGCAGTATTTT

V: TRBV20-1
size: -
J: TRBJ2-1
D: -
CDR3: CSARKWMVGGEQFF
DNA: TGCAGTGCTAGAAAGTGGATGGTGGGCGGGGAGCAGTTCTTC

V: TRBV5-1
size: -
J: TRBJ1-4
D: -
CDR3: CASSLYGGGEKLFF
DNA: TGCGCCAGCAGCTTGTACGGGGGCGGTGAAAAACTGTTTTTT

V: TRBV5-1
size: -
J: TRBJ1-1
D: -
CDR3: CASSLARNLNTEAFF
DNA: TGCGCCAGCAGCTTGGCTCGGAATTTGAACACTGAAGCTTTCTTT

V: TRBV4-2
size: few
J: TRBJ2-2
D: -
CDR3: CASSQDIGALFGELFF
DNA: TGTGCCAGCAGCCAAGATATAGGCGCGCTTTTCGGGGAGCTGTTTTTT

V: TRBV6-5
size: -
J: TRBJ2-3
D: -
CDR3: CASSYRQAGTDTQYF
DNA: TGTGCCAGCAGTTACAGGCAAGCGGGCACAGATACGCAGTATTTT

V: TRBV5-5
size: few
J: TRBJ2-3
D: -
CDR3: CASGSVSTDTQYF
DNA: TGTGCCAGCGGTAGCGTTTCCACAGATACGCAGTATTTT

V: TRBV5-1
size: few
J: TRBJ2-3
D: -
CDR3: CASSFIVGSDTQYF
DNA: TGCGCCAGCAGCTTTATCGTGGGTTCAGATACGCAGTATTTT

V: TRBV7-2
size: -
J: TRBJ2-1
D: -
CDR3: CASSLYGRLGEQFF
DNA: TGTGCCAGCAGCTTATACGGGAGATTGGGTGAGCAGTTCTTC